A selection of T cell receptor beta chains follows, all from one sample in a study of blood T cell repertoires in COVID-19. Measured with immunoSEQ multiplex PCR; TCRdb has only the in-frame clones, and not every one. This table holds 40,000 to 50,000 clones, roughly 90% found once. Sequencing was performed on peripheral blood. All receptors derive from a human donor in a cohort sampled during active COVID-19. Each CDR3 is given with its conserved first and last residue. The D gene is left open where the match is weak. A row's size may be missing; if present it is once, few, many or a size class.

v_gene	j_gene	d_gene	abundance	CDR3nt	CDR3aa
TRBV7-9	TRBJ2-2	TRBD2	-	TGTGCCAGCAGCCCCGGACTAGCGGGACGGACCGGGGAGCTGTTTTTT	CASSPGLAGRTGELFF
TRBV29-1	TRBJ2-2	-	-	TGCAGCGTTCACGGTCCGGGGACAACCGGGGAGCTGTTTTTT	CSVHGPGTTGELFF
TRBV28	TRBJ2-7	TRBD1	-	TGTGCCAGCAGTTTCGAGTTTGCCCTTACCGGGACAGGAGTCTCCTACGAGCAGTACTTC	CASSFEFALTGTGVSYEQYF
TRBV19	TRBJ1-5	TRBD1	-	TGTGCCAGTAGTAGGACAGGGGGACACAATCAGCCCCAGCATTTT	CASSRTGGHNQPQHF
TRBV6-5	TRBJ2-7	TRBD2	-	TGTGCCAGCAGTTACTCAACCCTAGCGGGAGACGAGCAGTACTTC	CASSYSTLAGDEQYF
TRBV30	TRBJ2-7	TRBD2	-	TGTGCCTGGAGTGTAACGGCTAGCGGGAGTCTCGAGCAGTACTTC	CAWSVTASGSLEQYF
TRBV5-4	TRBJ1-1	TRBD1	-	TGTGCCAGCAGCTTGGTTGGTCAGGGACAGCCGGAGCGAACTGAAGCTTTCTTT	CASSLVGQGQPERTEAFF
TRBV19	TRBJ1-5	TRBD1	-	TGTGCCAGTACCTTCTCCGGAGGGCCAGGGGGGAGGCAGCCCCAGCATTTT	CASTFSGGPGGRQPQHF
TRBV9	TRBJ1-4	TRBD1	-	TGTGCCAGCAGCGTCACCGGGACAGGGGTAGAAAAACTGTTTTTT	CASSVTGTGVEKLFF
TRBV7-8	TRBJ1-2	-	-	TGTGCCAGCAGCTTAGACGGTTCCTATGGCTACACCTTC	CASSLDGSYGYTF
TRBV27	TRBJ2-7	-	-	TGTGCCAGCAGTTCCCTTGGACAGTCCCCGTACTTC	CASSSLGQSPYF
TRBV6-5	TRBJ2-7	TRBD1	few	TGTGCCAGCAGTTACGAGGAGGGACAGGGATACGAGCAGTACTTC	CASSYEEGQGYEQYF
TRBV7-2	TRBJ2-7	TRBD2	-	TGTGCCAGCAGCCCAGCTAGCGGGAGAATCTACGAGCAGTACTTC	CASSPASGRIYEQYF
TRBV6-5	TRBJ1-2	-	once	TGTGCCAGCAGTCTAAAGGGTCGACAGCAGTATGGCTACACCTTC	CASSLKGRQQYGYTF
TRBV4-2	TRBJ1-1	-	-	TGTGCCAGCAGCCAAGGGACAGATCGAGCCACTGAAGCTTTCTTT	CASSQGTDRATEAFF
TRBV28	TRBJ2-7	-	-	TGTGCCAGCAGGAACAACCAGGGCACAGTCTCCTACGAGCAGTACTTC	CASRNNQGTVSYEQYF
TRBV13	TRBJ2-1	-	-	TGTGCCAGCAGCTTAGGCACTAGTCCCTACAATGAGCAGTTCTTC	CASSLGTSPYNEQFF
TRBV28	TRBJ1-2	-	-	TGTGCCAGCAGTTTTAGCGGGGGCCCTAACTATGGCTACACCTTC	CASSFSGGPNYGYTF
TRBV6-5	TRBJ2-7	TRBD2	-	TGTGCCAGCAGACCCGGGACTAGCGGGAGGATCGAGCAGTACTTC	CASRPGTSGRIEQYF
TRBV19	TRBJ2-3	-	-	TGTGCCAGTAGTATATACGGGGTTTCTAGCACAGATACGCAGTATTTT	CASSIYGVSSTDTQYF
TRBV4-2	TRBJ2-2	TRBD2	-	TGTGCCAGCAGCCAAGATCTCCGGACTAGCGGGGTTGGGGAGCTGTTTTTT	CASSQDLRTSGVGELFF
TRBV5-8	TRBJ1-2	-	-	TGTGCCAGCAGCTTGGGGCCCTTCGGCTACACCTTC	CASSLGPFGYTF
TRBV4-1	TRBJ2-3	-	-	TGCGCCAGCAGCCAAGTCCAGCGGAGCACAGATACGCAGTATTTT	CASSQVQRSTDTQYF
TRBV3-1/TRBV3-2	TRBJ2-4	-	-	TGTGCCAGCAGCGCGGGGGCGAGAGACATTCAGTACTTC	CASSAGARDIQYF
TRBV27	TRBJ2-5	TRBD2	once	TGTGCCAGCAGCGTAGCGGGAGCAGGACAAGAGACCCAGTACTTC	CASSVAGAGQETQYF
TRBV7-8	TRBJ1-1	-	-	TGTGCCAGCAGCTTAACCGGGGAGTACACTGAAGCTTTCTTT	CASSLTGEYTEAFF
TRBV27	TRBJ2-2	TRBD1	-	TGTGCCAGCAGTTTAAACAGGGGGAGGTGGTACACCGGGGAGCTGTTTTTT	CASSLNRGRWYTGELFF
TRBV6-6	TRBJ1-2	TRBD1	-	TGTGCCAGCAGTTTGCTCCGACAGGGTAGCCACTATGGCTACACCTTC	CASSLLRQGSHYGYTF
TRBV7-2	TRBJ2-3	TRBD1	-	TGTGCCAGCAGCTTAATGGGCAGGGGGGATACGCAGTATTTT	CASSLMGRGDTQYF
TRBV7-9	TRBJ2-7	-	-	TGTGCCAGCAGCCCCTCGGACAGTTATTCCTACGAGCAGTACTTC	CASSPSDSYSYEQYF
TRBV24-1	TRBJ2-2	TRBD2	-	TGTGCCGTAACTAGCGGGAGCGCGAACACCGGGGAGCTGTTTTTT	CAVTSGSANTGELFF
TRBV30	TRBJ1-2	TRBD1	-	TGTGCCGTCAATCCGGGACAGGGGGCTCATGGCTACACCTTC	CAVNPGQGAHGYTF
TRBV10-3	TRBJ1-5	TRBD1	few	TGTGCCATCAGTAAGACAGGGGGCAATCAGCCCCAGCATTTT	CAISKTGGNQPQHF
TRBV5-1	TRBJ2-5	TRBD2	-	TGCGCCAGCAGCACGGGACTAGCGGGATCTGAGACCCAGTACTTC	CASSTGLAGSETQYF
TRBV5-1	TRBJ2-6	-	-	TGCGCCAGCTATCAGGGGTCTGGGGCCAACGTCCTGACTTTC	CASYQGSGANVLTF